This T cell receptor beta chain was documented in a study of blood T cell repertoires in COVID-19. Germline CDR1 and CDR2: MRHNA and SNTAGT. V dropped 7 bases and J dropped 5; count of bases not matched to a gene: 12. The CDR3 is 17 residues long. Sequenced by immunoSEQ multiplex PCR; TCRdb stores in-frame clones only, minus some. The top ten clones hold about 8.6% of a sample with roughly 180,000 clones, more than 75% of them seen once. Cohorts were assigned according to the clinical history that participants reported. The sample was PBMCs or T cells enriched from blood (not recorded which). This rearrangement joins TRBV6-4 to TRBJ2-2; 11 bases align to TRBD1. The receptor's source is a woman younger than 45 who had recovered from COVID-19. DNA for the CDR3: TGTGCCAGCACATTACAGGCCGGGACAGGGGGAACCGGGGAGCTGTTTTTT. Amino acid sequence: CASTLQAGTGGTGELFF.